Below, 14 T cell receptor beta chains from the same sample are listed, as sequenced in a study of shared clonotypes between healthy human individuals. CD45RO-negative cells were positively selected for CCR7, leaving out terminally differentiated effector memory CD45RA+ cells. The assay was immunoSEQ multiplex PCR, and TCRdb's table has in-frame clones only and misses some. This sample carries millions of clones, about 95% of them seen once, and the ten largest clones take about 1.1%. The sequenced sample consisted of naive CD8+ T cells sorted from blood. The receptors shown here come from a man between 18 and 35 years old in good health.

The chain joins TRBV6-6 to TRBJ2-7; 7 nucleotides match TRBD1. V lost 6 bases and J lost 0; bases outside the gene matches: 5. There are 14 residues in the CDR3. From germline, CDR1 is MNHNY and CDR2 SVGAGI (reference sequence). CDR3 in DNA: TGTGCCAGCAGGGTGGGACAGAGCTCCTACGAGCAGTACTTC. Amino acid sequence: CASRVGQSSYEQYF.

The chain links TRBV4-1 to TRBJ1-1; TRBD1 matches at 9 bases. V shed 5 bases, J shed 4 bases, and the junction held 5 bases outside the gene matches. Germline V CDR1 and CDR2: MGHRA, YSYEKL. The CDR3 length is 14 residues. This CDR3 is CASSVRDRVTEAFF. CDR3 DNA sequence: TGCGCCAGCAGCGTCCGGGACAGGGTCACTGAAGCTTTCTTT.

J is TRBJ1-1 and V is TRBV4-1; D gene unclear. Trimming removed 1 base at V and 1 base at J, with 13 bases between. The CDR3 contains 16 residues. The germline V gene has CDR1 MGHRA and CDR2 YSYEKL. For the CDR3, the DNA is TGCGCCAGCAGCCAAGGGTTAGCAGCCCAGAACACTGAAGCTTTCTTT. Residues: CASSQGLAAQNTEAFF.

This clone was counted once. The rearrangement uses TRBV11-2 and TRBJ1-3, with 8 bases lining up with TRBD1. This CDR3 has 15 amino acids. V was pared by 1 base and J by 4 bases, with 3 bases of the junction left unmatched. The germline gives CDR1 SGHAT, CDR2 FQNNGV. CDR3: CASSLGQGAGNTIYF. CDR3 coding DNA: TGTGCCAGCAGCTTAGGGCAGGGGGCCGGAAACACCATATATTTT.

The J gene is TRBJ1-2, the V gene TRBV10-3, with a possible D match to TRBD1 (5 bases). The CDR3 is 15 amino acids. Germline V gene sequence: CDR1 ENHRY, CDR2 SYGVKD. V dropped 6 bases and J dropped 3 bases, with 17 bases sitting between them. The CDR3 DNA reads TGTGCCATCAGCACACAGCAGGGTCGGGACTATGGCTACACCTTC. Translated, it gives CAISTQQGRDYGYTF.

The V and J genes are TRBV27 and TRBJ2-7, with a possible D match to TRBD1 (6 bases). V was trimmed by 4 bases and J by 2 bases, leaving 12 bases between them. This CDR3 contains 14 residues. CDR1 is MNHEY, CDR2 SMNVEV, per germline (reference sequence). Here the CDR3 DNA reads TGTGCCAGCAGTTCTTGGACAGATACCTACGAGCAGTACTTC. As protein: CASSSWTDTYEQYF.

The rearrangement joins TRBV6-6 to TRBJ2-1; no reliable D call. V lost 7 bases to trimming and J lost 4 bases, with 8 bases between them. CDR1 and CDR2 (germline): MNHNY, SVGAGI (reference sequence). The CDR3 runs to 12 residues. As DNA, the CDR3 is TGTGCCAGCACGCCCTCTTACAATGAGCAGTTCTTC. This gives the protein CASTPSYNEQFF.

The genes are TRBV27 and TRBJ2-1, with D perhaps assigned TRBD1 or TRBD2 (5 bases each). Looked up from germline, CDR1 is MNHEY and CDR2 is SMNVEV (reference sequence). This CDR3 spans 14 amino acids. Trimming left V 5 bases short and J 5 bases short, with 13 bases between. CDR3 sequence: CASSLTLGDNEQFF. The CDR3 DNA reads as TGTGCCAGCAGTCTAACCCTGGGGGACAATGAGCAGTTCTTC.

This chain uses TRBV4-2 with TRBJ2-7; D unresolved. The V end lost 4 bases, the J end lost 0 bases, and 4 bases lay between the germline ends. There are 12 residues in the CDR3. Germline V gives CDR1 LGHNA, CDR2 YNFKEQ. CDR3 sequence (DNA): TGTGCCAGCAGCCTAGACTCCTACGAGCAGTACTTC. This encodes CASSLDSYEQYF.

The chain carries TRBV9 and TRBJ1-3; no clear D. The CDR3 is 13 residues long. Germline CDR1 is SGDLS and CDR2 is YYNGEE. V lost 5 bases and J lost 0, with 6 bases in between. CDR3 sequence: CASSEPSGNTIYF. The CDR3 DNA sequence: TGTGCCAGCAGTGAACCCTCTGGAAACACCATATATTTT. Supplemented by reference TRBV9 and TRBJ1-3, the full variable domain reads DSGVTQTPKHLITATGQRVTLRCSPRSGDLSVYWYQQSLDQGLQFLIQYYNGEERAKGNILERFSAQQFPDLHSELNLSSLELGDSALYFCASSEPSGNTIYFGEGSWLTVV.

The genes are TRBV30 and TRBJ1-1; D gene uncertain. This CDR3 region has 13 residues. V was clipped by 3 bases and J by 4 bases, with 12 bases between them. Germline loops: CDR1 GTSNPN, CDR2 SVGIG (reference sequence). The CDR3 loop reads CAWSERVITEAFF. The CDR3 DNA reads TGTGCCTGGAGCGAGAGGGTGATCACTGAAGCTTTCTTT. Filled out from reference TRBV30 and TRBJ1-1, the complete variable domain reads SQTIHQWPATLVQPVGSPLSLECTVEGTSNPNLYWYRQAAGRGLQLLFYSVGIGQISSEVPQNLSASRPQDRQFILSSKKLLLSDSGFYLCAWSERVITEAFFGQGTRLTVV.

On this clone: Other DNA sequences in the sample encode the same CDR3. The chain is built from TRBV6-5 and TRBJ2-5, with D uncertain. Trimming cost V 5 bases and J 5 bases, with 9 bases left between them. Germline V gives CDR1 MNHEY, CDR2 SVGAGI. The CDR3 contains 12 residues. DNA for the CDR3: TGTGCCAGCAGTCCAGACGGGGAGACCCAGTACTTC. Translation gives CASSPDGETQYF.

The V and J genes are TRBV9 and TRBJ2-7; 8 nucleotides agree with TRBD1. J was trimmed by 3 bases and V by 7 bases; bases with no gene match: 9. CDR1 and CDR2 from the germline V gene are SGDLS and YYNGEE. The CDR3 covers 14 residues. The CDR3, as DNA: TGTGCCAGCTACACGGGAGACAGGGGCTACGAGCAGTACTTC. This encodes CASYTGDRGYEQYF.

This rearrangement joins TRBV19 to TRBJ1-2; 8 bases match TRBD1. Germline CDR1 and CDR2: LNHDA and SQIVND (reference sequence). The CDR3 has 13 amino acids. V lost 3 bases and J lost 7; bases outside the gene matches: 4. The CDR3 sequence: CASSMAGGPGYTF. The CDR3 DNA is TGTGCCAGTAGTATGGCAGGGGGCCCTGGCTACACCTTC.